Listed below are T cell receptor beta chains from one sample, sequenced in a study of T cell repertoires in cytomegalovirus infection. In TCRdb, the reads were re-called with MiXCR into one record per CDR3 protein. The data show about 530,000 distinct CDR3 sequences, approximately 25% seen once. Material: PBMCs. These receptors came from a human donor in good health (CMV status not recorded). Some clones in this sample may be carry-over from other donors' samples. Each CDR3 is given with its conserved first and last residue. Fields, in order: CDR3 protein, CDR3 DNA, D gene, V gene, J gene, clone size. D genes are given only for firm matches. Size tells how often a clone was seen (once, few, many) or the class of an expanded clone, and some rows leave it out.

cdr3_aa: CASTSDGTGSTDTQYF
cdr3_nt: TGTGCCAGCACATCTGATGGGACAGGGAGCACAGATACGCAGTATTTT
d_call: TRBD1
v_call: TRBV12-3/TRBV12-4
j_call: TRBJ2-3
clone_size: NA

cdr3_aa: CASSQRTAYQETQYF
cdr3_nt: TGTGCCAGCAGTCAGCGGACAGCGTACCAAGAGACCCAGTACTTC
d_call: NA
v_call: TRBV28
j_call: TRBJ2-5
clone_size: NA

cdr3_aa: CSARPSGRADTQYF
cdr3_nt: TGCAGTGCTAGGCCCAGCGGGAGAGCAGATACGCAGTATTTT
d_call: TRBD2
v_call: TRBV20-1
j_call: TRBJ2-3
clone_size: NA

cdr3_aa: CASSPWDDQGGANVLTF
cdr3_nt: TGTGCCAGCAGCCCGTGGGATGATCAAGGTGGGGCCAACGTCCTGACTTTC
d_call: NA
v_call: TRBV11-3
j_call: TRBJ2-6
clone_size: NA

cdr3_aa: CASKPPGRGEKLFF
cdr3_nt: TGTGCCAGTAAACCCCCCGGACGGGGTGAAAAACTGTTTTTT
d_call: NA
v_call: TRBV19
j_call: TRBJ1-4
clone_size: NA

cdr3_aa: CASSLGRPDSSGNTIYF
cdr3_nt: TGTGCCAGCAGCCTAGGGCGGCCGGATAGCTCTGGAAACACCATATATTTT
d_call: NA
v_call: TRBV9
j_call: TRBJ1-3
clone_size: NA

cdr3_aa: CASSWGQGPYNEQFF
cdr3_nt: TGTGCCAGCAGTTGGGGACAGGGGCCCTACAATGAGCAGTTCTTC
d_call: TRBD1
v_call: TRBV6-2/TRBV6-3
j_call: TRBJ2-1
clone_size: NA

cdr3_aa: CASSPREGAQYF
cdr3_nt: TGTGCCAGCAGTCCTCGGGAAGGCGCGCAGTATTTT
d_call: NA
v_call: TRBV2
j_call: TRBJ2-3
clone_size: few

cdr3_aa: CASSQDLGKTQYF
cdr3_nt: TGTGCCAGCAGCCAAGATTTAGGAAAGACCCAGTACTTC
d_call: NA
v_call: TRBV14
j_call: TRBJ2-5
clone_size: few

cdr3_aa: CASSLGPQMDTQYF
cdr3_nt: TGTGCCAGCAGCTTAGGCCCGCAGATGGATACGCAGTATTTT
d_call: NA
v_call: TRBV11-2
j_call: TRBJ2-3
clone_size: few

cdr3_aa: CASSYTGWETQYF
cdr3_nt: TGTGCCAGCAGTTACACGGGCTGGGAGACCCAGTACTTC
d_call: NA
v_call: TRBV6-5
j_call: TRBJ2-5
clone_size: NA

cdr3_aa: CASSLRGSGRREQFF
cdr3_nt: TGTGCCAGCAGTCTCCGGGGTAGCGGGAGACGTGAGCAGTTCTTC
d_call: TRBD2
v_call: TRBV12-3/TRBV12-4
j_call: TRBJ2-1
clone_size: NA

cdr3_aa: CASSWADNQPQHF
cdr3_nt: TGTGCCAGCAGTTGGGCAGATAATCAGCCCCAGCATTTT
d_call: NA
v_call: TRBV12-3/TRBV12-4
j_call: TRBJ1-5
clone_size: NA

cdr3_aa: CATSDPSGHLINEQFF
cdr3_nt: TGTGCCACCAGTGATCCCTCGGGGCATCTAATCAATGAGCAGTTCTTC
d_call: NA
v_call: TRBV24-1
j_call: TRBJ2-1
clone_size: NA

cdr3_aa: CASRLRSGSNTEAFF
cdr3_nt: TGTGCCAGCAGGCTCCGCTCCGGATCGAACACTGAAGCTTTCTTT
d_call: NA
v_call: TRBV6-2/TRBV6-3
j_call: TRBJ1-1
clone_size: NA

cdr3_aa: CATSDKGTGQPQHF
cdr3_nt: TGTGCCACCAGTGACAAAGGGACAGGCCAGCCCCAGCATTTT
d_call: TRBD1
v_call: TRBV24-1
j_call: TRBJ1-5
clone_size: NA

cdr3_aa: CASSLGQLYGYTF
cdr3_nt: TGTGCCAGCAGCTTAGGACAGCTCTATGGCTACACCTTC
d_call: NA
v_call: TRBV7-8
j_call: TRBJ1-2
clone_size: many

cdr3_aa: CASSITGSRRNTEAFF
cdr3_nt: TGTGCCAGCAGTATCACCGGTTCCCGGAGGAACACTGAAGCTTTCTTT
d_call: NA
v_call: TRBV27
j_call: TRBJ1-1
clone_size: NA

cdr3_aa: CASSPHGLAANTGELFF
cdr3_nt: TGTGCCAGCAGCCCCCACGGACTAGCGGCGAACACCGGGGAGCTGTTTTTT
d_call: TRBD2
v_call: TRBV11-2
j_call: TRBJ2-2
clone_size: NA

cdr3_aa: CASSLVLAGKNEQFF
cdr3_nt: TGTGCCAGCAGCTTAGTACTAGCGGGAAAGAATGAGCAGTTCTTC
d_call: TRBD2
v_call: TRBV11-2
j_call: TRBJ2-1
clone_size: NA

cdr3_aa: CASSQVHAGTGNHKSNQPQHF
cdr3_nt: TGTGCCAGCAGCCAAGTCCATGCCGGGACAGGCAACCACAAGAGCAATCAGCCCCAGCATTTT
d_call: TRBD1
v_call: TRBV4-2
j_call: TRBJ1-5
clone_size: few

cdr3_aa: CASSLGSTTNEKLFF
cdr3_nt: TGTGCCAGCAGCTTAGGGTCCACAACTAATGAAAAACTGTTTTTT
d_call: NA
v_call: TRBV7-2
j_call: TRBJ1-4
clone_size: many

cdr3_aa: CASSLWAGFLDNEQFF
cdr3_nt: TGTGCCAGCAGCTTATGGGCGGGATTCTTAGACAATGAGCAGTTCTTC
d_call: NA
v_call: TRBV7-9
j_call: TRBJ2-1
clone_size: NA

cdr3_aa: CASSLVWGVESPLHF
cdr3_nt: TGTGCCAGCAGCTTAGTCTGGGGGGTTGAATCACCCCTCCACTTT
d_call: NA
v_call: TRBV7-2
j_call: TRBJ1-6
clone_size: NA

cdr3_aa: CASSLWASGANVLTF
cdr3_nt: TGTGCCAGCAGTTTGTGGGCTTCTGGGGCCAACGTCCTGACTTTC
d_call: NA
v_call: TRBV28
j_call: TRBJ2-6
clone_size: once

cdr3_aa: CASSMPQSGNEQFF
cdr3_nt: TGTGCCAGTAGTATGCCCCAGAGTGGCAATGAGCAGTTCTTC
d_call: NA
v_call: TRBV19
j_call: TRBJ2-1
clone_size: NA

cdr3_aa: CATRRRDSNQPQHF
cdr3_nt: TGTGCCACCAGGAGGAGGGATAGCAATCAGCCCCAGCATTTT
d_call: NA
v_call: TRBV6-6
j_call: TRBJ1-5
clone_size: few

cdr3_aa: CASSQVGRNEAFF
cdr3_nt: TGTGCCAGCAGCCAAGTAGGAAGGAATGAAGCTTTCTTT
d_call: NA
v_call: TRBV4-2
j_call: TRBJ1-1
clone_size: NA

cdr3_aa: CATSIGDGVTNEKLFF
cdr3_nt: TGTGCCACCAGCATTGGGGATGGGGTTACTAATGAAAAACTGTTTTTT
d_call: NA
v_call: TRBV15
j_call: TRBJ1-4
clone_size: NA

cdr3_aa: CASSLRGLAGGTGELFF
cdr3_nt: TGTGCCAGCAGCCTTAGGGGACTAGCGGGAGGAACCGGGGAGCTGTTTTTT
d_call: TRBD2
v_call: TRBV7-2
j_call: TRBJ2-2
clone_size: many

cdr3_aa: CASSYWETIQPQHF
cdr3_nt: TGTGCCAGCAGTTACTGGGAAACAATCCAGCCCCAGCATTTT
d_call: NA
v_call: TRBV6-2/TRBV6-3
j_call: TRBJ1-5
clone_size: NA

cdr3_aa: CSALTWLAGASSYNEQFF
cdr3_nt: TGCAGTGCTCTAACGTGGCTAGCGGGAGCAAGCTCCTACAATGAGCAGTTCTTC
d_call: TRBD2
v_call: TRBV20-1
j_call: TRBJ2-1
clone_size: NA

cdr3_aa: CASSLVGVRGPGLLGEKLFF
cdr3_nt: TGTGCCAGCAGCTTAGTTGGGGTCCGGGGGCCCGGTTTATTAGGGGAAAAACTGTTTTTT
d_call: NA
v_call: TRBV7-2
j_call: TRBJ1-4
clone_size: many

cdr3_aa: CASSSNFGANVLTF
cdr3_nt: TGTGCCAGCAGCTCTAACTTCGGGGCCAACGTCCTGACTTTC
d_call: NA
v_call: TRBV7-2
j_call: TRBJ2-6
clone_size: many

cdr3_aa: CATSSEFSGSQETQYF
cdr3_nt: TGTGCCACCAGCAGCGAATTTAGCGGGAGCCAAGAGACCCAGTACTTC
d_call: TRBD2
v_call: TRBV15
j_call: TRBJ2-5
clone_size: few

cdr3_aa: CASSPYIAGAPYNEQFF
cdr3_nt: TGTGCCAGCAGCCCGTATATAGCGGGAGCCCCCTACAATGAGCAGTTCTTC
d_call: TRBD2
v_call: TRBV7-8
j_call: TRBJ2-1
clone_size: many

cdr3_aa: CASSLDRDSHKDTQYF
cdr3_nt: TGTGCCAGCAGCTTAGACAGGGACTCACACAAAGATACGCAGTATTTT
d_call: NA
v_call: TRBV7-3
j_call: TRBJ2-3
clone_size: many

cdr3_aa: CASSITKDRGAFF
cdr3_nt: TGTGCCAGTAGTATAACTAAGGACAGGGGAGCTTTCTTT
d_call: TRBD1
v_call: TRBV19
j_call: TRBJ1-1
clone_size: few

cdr3_aa: CAWSVPGQQNQPQHF
cdr3_nt: TGTGCCTGGAGTGTACCCGGACAGCAGAATCAGCCCCAGCATTTT
d_call: NA
v_call: TRBV30
j_call: TRBJ1-5
clone_size: NA

cdr3_aa: CASSLRTSGRVADTQYF
cdr3_nt: TGTGCCAGCAGTTTGAGGACTAGCGGGAGGGTGGCAGATACGCAGTATTTT
d_call: TRBD2
v_call: TRBV12-3/TRBV12-4
j_call: TRBJ2-3
clone_size: many

cdr3_aa: CASSLGGTTDTQYF
cdr3_nt: TGCGCCAGCAGCTTGGGAGGGACAACAGATACGCAGTATTTT
d_call: NA
v_call: TRBV5-1
j_call: TRBJ2-3
clone_size: NA

cdr3_aa: CASSESANTIYF
cdr3_nt: TGTGCCAGCAGTGAATCGGCTAACACCATATATTTT
d_call: NA
v_call: TRBV2
j_call: TRBJ1-3
clone_size: NA

cdr3_aa: CASSFAVEQFF
cdr3_nt: TGTGCCAGCAGCTTTGCGGTAGAGCAGTTCTTC
d_call: NA
v_call: TRBV7-2
j_call: TRBJ2-1
clone_size: few

cdr3_aa: CSVTGGGNQPQHF
cdr3_nt: TGCAGCGTTACAGGGGGCGGCAATCAGCCCCAGCATTTT
d_call: TRBD1
v_call: TRBV29-1
j_call: TRBJ1-5
clone_size: NA

cdr3_aa: CASTAQGSGANVLTF
cdr3_nt: TGTGCCAGCACCGCTCAGGGGTCTGGGGCCAACGTCCTGACTTTC
d_call: NA
v_call: TRBV7-2
j_call: TRBJ2-6
clone_size: many

cdr3_aa: CASSWGTKGNQPQHF
cdr3_nt: TGTGCCAGCAGTTGGGGGACAAAAGGCAATCAGCCCCAGCATTTT
d_call: NA
v_call: TRBV6-2/TRBV6-3
j_call: TRBJ1-5
clone_size: NA